The rows below give T cell receptor beta chains drawn from one sample of a study of long-term antiretroviral therapy in people with HIV. Some clones are missing from TCRdb's copy, which holds only in-frame ones; the method was immunoSEQ multiplex PCR. The sample comprises approximately 24,000 clones, roughly 87% of which are singletons, and roughly 5.8% rests with the top ten. Sequencing was performed on unsorted PBMCs, taken 1.1 years before starting antiretroviral therapy. Source of these receptors: a woman in her 30s with HIV. The CDR3 runs from the conserved cysteine through the conserved F or W. The D gene is left open where the match is weak. Clone size is not always given. Where it is, it says once, few, many or a class for expanded clones.

V gene	D gene	J gene	clone size	CDR3 DNA	CDR3 protein
TRBV10-3	TRBD1	TRBJ1-1	.	TGTGCCAGTACGACAGGGGACGGGAACACTGAAGCTTTCTTT	CASTTGDGNTEAFF
TRBV30	TRBD2	TRBJ2-1	once	TGTGCCTGGAGTGCGGGACTATTCTACAATGAGCAGTTCTTC	CAWSAGLFYNEQFF
TRBV10-2	TRBD1	TRBJ2-5	.	TGCGCCAGCAGTGGGACAGGGGGCACAGAGACCCAGTACTTC	CASSGTGGTETQYF
TRBV19	TRBD1	TRBJ1-2	few	TGTGCCAGTAAGGAACTACAGGGGCTTGGCTATGGCTACACCTTC	CASKELQGLGYGYTF
TRBV27	.	TRBJ1-3	.	TGTGCCAGCAGTTTACCCACGATGGGGCGAACTGGAAACACCATATATTTT	CASSLPTMGRTGNTIYF
TRBV19	.	TRBJ2-5	once	TGTGCCAGTCGACCCGGGACGCCTGGCCTTGGAGAGACCCAGTACTTC	CASRPGTPGLGETQYF
TRBV7-9	.	TRBJ2-5	.	TGTGCCAGCAGCAATATCCAAGAGACCCAGTACTTC	CASSNIQETQYF
TRBV11-2	TRBD1	TRBJ1-2	.	TGTGCCAGCAGCTTAGGCTGGCAGGGGGCGAGAGGCTACACCTTC	CASSLGWQGARGYTF
TRBV10-3	.	TRBJ1-2	.	TGTGCCATCAGTGAGTCGAATCGGGGTTATGGCTACACCTTC	CAISESNRGYGYTF
TRBV18	TRBD1	TRBJ1-5	once	TGTGCCAGCTCACTCGCGGGACAGGGCAATCAGCCCCAGCATTTT	CASSLAGQGNQPQHF
TRBV6-6	.	TRBJ1-3	.	TGTGCCAGCAGTCCACTAGGCCCTGGAAACACCATATATTTT	CASSPLGPGNTIYF
TRBV5-1	TRBD1	TRBJ2-5	.	TGCGCCAGCAGATCCGGACAGGCCCAAGAGACCCAGTACTTC	CASRSGQAQETQYF
TRBV9	.	TRBJ1-2	.	TGTGCCAGCAGCGTAGGGGTCAGTACACCTCCTAACTATGGCTACACCTTC	CASSVGVSTPPNYGYTF
TRBV11-3	.	TRBJ2-1	.	TGTGCCAGCAGCTTCGGCGTTCAGGGACAACATGAGCAGTTCTTC	CASSFGVQGQHEQFF
TRBV30	.	TRBJ1-1	.	TGTGCCTGGAGGGGAGACACTGAAGCTTTCTTT	CAWRGDTEAFF
TRBV28	TRBD1	TRBJ1-3	.	TGTGCCAGCAGCGGACAGGGCAGCTCTGGAAACACCATATATTTT	CASSGQGSSGNTIYF